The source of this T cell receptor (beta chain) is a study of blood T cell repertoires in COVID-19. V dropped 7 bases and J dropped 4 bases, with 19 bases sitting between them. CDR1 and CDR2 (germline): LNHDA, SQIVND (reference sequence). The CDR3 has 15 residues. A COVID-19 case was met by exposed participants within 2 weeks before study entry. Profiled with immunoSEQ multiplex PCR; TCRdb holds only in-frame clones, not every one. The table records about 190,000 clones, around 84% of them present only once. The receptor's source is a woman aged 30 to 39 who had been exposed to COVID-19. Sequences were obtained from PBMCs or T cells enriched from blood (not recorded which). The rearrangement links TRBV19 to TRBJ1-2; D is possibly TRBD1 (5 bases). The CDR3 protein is CASTPGDQLSYGYTF. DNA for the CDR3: TGTGCCAGTACTCCGGGGGACCAGCTTAGCTATGGCTACACCTTC. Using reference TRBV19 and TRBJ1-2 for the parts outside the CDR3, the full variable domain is DGGITQSPKYLFRKEGQNVTLSCEQNLNHDAMYWYRQDPGQGLRLIYYSQIVNDFQKGDIAEGYSVSREKKESFPLTVTSAQKNPTAFYLCASTPGDQLSYGYTFGSGTRLTVV.